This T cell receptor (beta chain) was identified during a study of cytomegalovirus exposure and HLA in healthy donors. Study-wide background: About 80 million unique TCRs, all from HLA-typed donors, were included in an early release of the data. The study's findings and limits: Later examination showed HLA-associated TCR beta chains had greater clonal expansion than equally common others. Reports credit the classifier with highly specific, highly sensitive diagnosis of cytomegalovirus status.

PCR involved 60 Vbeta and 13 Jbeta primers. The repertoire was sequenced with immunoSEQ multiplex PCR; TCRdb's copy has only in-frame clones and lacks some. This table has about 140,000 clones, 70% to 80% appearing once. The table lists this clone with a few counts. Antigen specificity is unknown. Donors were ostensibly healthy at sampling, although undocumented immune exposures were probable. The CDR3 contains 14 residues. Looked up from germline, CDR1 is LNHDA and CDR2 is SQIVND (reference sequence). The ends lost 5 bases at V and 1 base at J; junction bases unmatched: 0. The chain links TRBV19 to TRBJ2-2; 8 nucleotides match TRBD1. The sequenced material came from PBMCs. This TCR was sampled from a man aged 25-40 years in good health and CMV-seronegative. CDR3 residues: CASSDRGNTGELFF. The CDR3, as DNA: TGTGCCAGTAGTGACAGGGGGAACACCGGGGAGCTGTTTTTT.